One and the same sample provided the 11 T cell receptor beta chains below, sequenced in a study of T cells in Graves' hyperthyroidism and ophthalmopathy. RNA transcripts gave rise to amplified TCR beta CDR3 regions. The HTBI primer set drove a first-round RT-PCR of the TCR CDR3. From the multiplex PCR reads, TCRdb called clonotypes with MiXCR, one entry per CDR3 protein. The table includes 700,000 or so distinct CDR3 sequences, roughly 15% detected once. The material sequenced was blood. The receptors were gathered from a woman between 50 and 59 years old with Graves' ophthalmopathy.

This clonotype was detected a few times. The rearrangement joins TRBV19 to TRBJ1-5, with 7 bases that match TRBD1. V shed 3 bases and J 3 bases; nucleotides not matched to a gene: 5. CDR3 length: 15 amino acids. Germline loops: CDR1 LNHDA, CDR2 SQIVND (reference sequence). CDR3: CASSILDRLNQPQHF. In DNA, the CDR3 is TGTGCCAGTAGTATTCTGGACAGGCTCAATCAGCCCCAGCATTTT.

The table lists this clonotype with many counts. This chain joins TRBV20-1 and TRBJ2-7; 14 bases match TRBD2. The germline V gene has CDR1 DFQATT and CDR2 SNEGSKA (reference sequence). V lost 7 bases to trimming and J lost 4 bases; unmatched junction nucleotides: 9. This CDR3 region has 15 residues. The CDR3 sequence: CSGHRLAGGPYEQYF. CDR3 DNA: TGCAGTGGCCACCGACTAGCGGGAGGGCCGTACGAGCAGTACTTC.

This clonotype was recorded a few times. The chain combines TRBV5-5 with TRBJ2-7; D may match TRBD1 or TRBD2 (7 bases each). CDR1 and CDR2 (germline): SGHKS, YYEKEE (reference sequence). This CDR3 spans 14 amino acids. V was pared by 4 bases and J by 3 bases, with 14 bases between. The CDR3 bases are TGTGCCAGCAGCCCAGCGGGGACAGACTACGAGCAGTACTTC. Protein product: CASSPAGTDYEQYF.

Comments on this clonotype: A much larger clonotype is one base distant, so this may be a read error. This chain uses TRBV5-1 with TRBJ2-1, with TRBD2 matching 7 bases. This CDR3 is 17 amino acids long. Trimming removed 0 bases from V and 10 bases from J; junction bases left unmatched: 16. Germline-derived CDR1 and CDR2 are SGHRS and YFSETQ. The CDR3 bases are TGCGCCAGCAGCTTGGCCGATGGCGGGAGTTATTCTGACGAGCAGTTCTTC. This codes for CASSLADGGSYSDEQFF. Combining the CDR3 with reference TRBV5-1 and TRBJ2-1 gives the whole variable domain KAGVTQTPRYLIKTRGQQVTLSCSPISGHRSVSWYQQTPGQGLQFLFEYFSETQRNKGNFPGRFSGRQFSNSRSEMNVSTLELGDSALYLCASSLADGGSYSDEQFFGPGTRLTVL.

The genes are TRBV10-3 and TRBJ2-7; 7 bases agree with TRBD1. The V and J ends lost 8 bases and 2 bases, in that order; junction bases with no gene match: 9. Germline V gene data show CDR1 as ENHRY and CDR2 as SYGVKD. This CDR3 region has 14 residues. The CDR3 loop is CAISRGQNPYEQYF. As DNA, the CDR3 is TGTGCCATCTCGAGGGGGCAAAACCCCTACGAGCAGTACTTC.

This clonotype was seen ten or more times. The chain combines TRBV20-1 with TRBJ2-3; 13 bases are shared with TRBD2. Germline CDR1 DFQATT, CDR2 SNEGSKA (reference sequence). The CDR3 spans 20 residues. Unmatched junction bases numbered 14, after V lost 2 bases and J lost 0 bases. The CDR3 reads CSARPFNAGTSGTSTDTQYF. In nucleotides, the CDR3 is TGCAGTGCTAGACCCTTCAATGCCGGGACTAGCGGGACTAGCACAGATACGCAGTATTTT.

The CDR3 loop is CATSTRTRGNEQFF. Written as DNA, the CDR3 is TGTGCCACCAGCACGAGGACTAGGGGCAATGAGCAGTTCTTC. The chain employs TRBV15 and TRBJ2-1; 7 bases match TRBD2. Germline trimming cut 4 bases from V and 6 bases from J; bases unmatched to any gene: 6. CDR3 length: 14 amino acids. The germline CDR1 and CDR2 sequences are LNHNV and YYDKDF (reference sequence).

This clonotype occurred a few times. The chain carries TRBV19 and TRBJ2-1; 13 bases map to TRBD2. With 6 bases clipped from V and 9 bases from J, the junction kept 14 bases outside the gene matches. CDR3 length: 17 amino acids. Per the germline V gene, CDR1 is LNHDA and CDR2 is SQIVND (reference sequence). CDR3: CASSRRTSGSRTSEQFF. The CDR3 nucleotides read TGTGCCAGTAGCCGCCGGACTAGCGGGAGTAGAACAAGTGAGCAGTTCTTC.

Ten or more counts support this clonotype. The genes are TRBV20-1 and TRBJ2-7, with 8 bases matching TRBD2. CDR1 is DFQATT and CDR2 is SNEGSKA in the germline V gene (reference sequence). V was pared by 0 bases and J by 4 bases, with 2 bases of the junction left unmatched. This CDR3 spans 13 amino acids. CDR3 region: CSARDREGYEQYF. CDR3 sequence (DNA): TGCAGTGCTAGAGATCGGGAGGGGTACGAGCAGTACTTC.

The rearrangement links TRBV9 to TRBJ2-1, with 7 bases identical to TRBD1. The V segment lost 0 bases and the J segment 2 bases; nucleotides outside the gene matches: 2. The CDR3 has 15 amino acids. From germline, CDR1 is SGDLS and CDR2 YYNGEE. DNA of the CDR3: TGTGCCAGCAGCGTAGTGGGACAGACCTACAATGAGCAGTTCTTC. Its translation is CASSVVGQTYNEQFF.

This sequence joins TRBV5-4 and TRBJ2-7, with 8 bases identical to TRBD2. The CDR3 runs to 15 residues. The junction had 6 bases not matched to a gene; V was cut back by 4 bases and J by 0 bases. Germline CDR1 is SGHNT and CDR2 is YYREEE (reference sequence). The CDR3, as DNA: TGTGCCAGCAGCAGTGGCGGGAGGAACTCCTACGAGCAGTACTTC. Its translation: CASSSGGRNSYEQYF.